The 19 T cell receptor beta chains below were found in one sample sequenced in a study of blood T cell repertoires in COVID-19. The data were produced by immunoSEQ multiplex PCR, yet TCRdb's version contains in-frame clones alone and is incomplete. The data contain more than 95,000 clones, roughly 72% of them singletons. Sample: peripheral blood. The receptors were sampled from a man aged 55 to 69 with acute or convalescent COVID-19.

This sequence joins TRBV5-4 and TRBJ1-1; D uncertain. Trimming stripped 0 bases from V and 1 base from J, with 7 bases between. The CDR3 covers 14 residues. CDR1 is SGHNT and CDR2 is YYREEE in the germline V gene (reference sequence). Here the CDR3 DNA reads TGTGCCAGCAGCTTGGACCCGGGGAACACTGAAGCTTTCTTT. This codes for CASSLDPGNTEAFF.

This clone appeared a few times. V usage is TRBV11-3 and J usage is TRBJ1-5; TRBD1 agrees at 8 bases. With V trimmed by 5 bases and J by 1 base, 4 bases remained unmatched. The CDR3 is 15 residues long. Germline V lookup: CDR1 SGHNT, CDR2 YENEEA. CDR3 loop: CASSPGQGSNQPQHF. The CDR3, as DNA: TGTGCCAGCAGCCCCGGACAGGGAAGCAATCAGCCCCAGCATTTT.

The chain has TRBV30 and TRBJ1-4, with TRBD1 matching 9 bases. CDR1 and CDR2 from the germline V gene are GTSNPN and SVGIG (reference sequence). CDR3 size: 15 residues. With 4 bases clipped from V and 4 bases from J, the junction kept 7 bases outside the gene matches. CDR3: CAWKRAGQGNEKLFF. As DNA, the CDR3 is TGTGCCTGGAAGAGGGCGGGACAGGGTAATGAAAAACTGTTTTTT. The complete variable domain, with remaining parts taken from reference TRBV30 and TRBJ1-4, reads SQTIHQWPATLVQPVGSPLSLECTVEGTSNPNLYWYRQAAGRGLQLLFYSVGIGQISSEVPQNLSASRPQDRQFILSSKKLLLSDSGFYLCAWKRAGQGNEKLFFGSGTQLSVL.

Judged by abundance, this clone is hyperexpanded. This chain joins TRBV9 and TRBJ1-4, with TRBD1 matching over 10 bases. The CDR3 consists of 14 residues. The V gene end was trimmed by 5 bases and the J gene end by 8 bases; junction bases not matched to a gene: 6. Germline assignment: CDR1 SGDLS and CDR2 YYNGEE. CDR3 DNA: TGTGCCAGCAGTGAGACAGGGGGCGGGGAAAAACTGTTTTTT. The encoded protein is CASSETGGGEKLFF. Full variable domain (remainder filled in from reference TRBV9 and TRBJ1-4): DSGVTQTPKHLITATGQRVTLRCSPRSGDLSVYWYQQSLDQGLQFLIQYYNGEERAKGNILERFSAQQFPDLHSELNLSSLELGDSALYFCASSETGGGEKLFFGSGTQLSVL.

The chain carries TRBV9 and TRBJ2-7; maybe TRBD2 (6 bases). This CDR3 region has 12 residues. With 0 bases removed from V and 5 bases from J, the gap between germline ends came to 6 bases. Per the germline V gene, CDR1 is SGDLS and CDR2 is YYNGEE. The CDR3 DNA follows: TGTGCCAGCAGCGTAGCTAGCGACGAGCAGTACTTC. Its translation: CASSVASDEQYF.

This rearrangement joins TRBV6-5 to TRBJ1-5; D remains ambiguous. Germline V CDR1 and CDR2: MNHEY, SVGAGI. The V end lost 8 bases, the J end lost 0 bases, and 8 bases lay between the germline ends. The CDR3 spans 13 residues. The CDR3 region is CASSYVSNQPQHF. DNA for the CDR3: TGTGCCAGCTCCTATGTTAGCAATCAGCCCCAGCATTTT.

This clone has only a few counts. V usage is TRBV19 and J usage is TRBJ1-5; D call uncertain. CDR1 and CDR2 (germline): LNHDA, SQIVND (reference sequence). V shed 11 bases and J shed 6 bases, with 17 bases lying between them. The CDR3 covers 13 residues. The CDR3 is CASGTQSSQPQHF. CDR3 coding DNA: TGTGCCTCTGGAACACAGTCCAGTCAGCCCCAGCATTTT.

The CDR3 region has the DNA TGTGCCAGCAGTGGGCGGAGAGTTGAAAAACTGTTTTTT. It specifies CASSGRRVEKLFF. This chain uses TRBV2 with TRBJ1-4; D unresolved. CDR3 length: 13 amino acids. Germline assignment: CDR1 SNHLY and CDR2 FYNNEI. The V and J ends lost 4 bases and 7 bases respectively, with 10 bases between them.

V usage is TRBV19 and J usage is TRBJ1-1; unclear D gene. V gave up 3 bases and J gave up 3 bases, with 20 bases separating them. The CDR3 extends over 17 amino acids. Germline V gene data show CDR1 as LNHDA and CDR2 as SQIVND (reference sequence). CDR3: CASSILLGRSLDTEAFF. CDR3 DNA: TGTGCCAGTAGTATCCTGCTGGGGAGGTCATTGGACACTGAAGCTTTCTTT.

CDR3 DNA sequence: TGTGCCAGCGCCCGGTCCTTCAATCAGCCCCAGCATTTT. Translated: CASARSFNQPQHF. The chain recombines TRBV14 with TRBJ1-5, with D uncertain. The CDR3 spans 13 residues. V was trimmed by 8 bases and J by 3 bases, leaving 11 bases between them. Germline CDR1 reads SGHDN; CDR2 reads FVKESK.

The chain links TRBV25-1 to TRBJ2-7, with a weak D call TRBD1 (5 bases). Trimming stripped 5 bases from V and 0 bases from J, with 11 bases between. The germline CDR1 and CDR2 sequences are MGHDK and SYGVNS. The CDR3 runs to 14 residues. CDR3 nucleotides: TGTGCCAGCAGTTTTGACAGATACTCCTACGAGCAGTACTTC. This codes for CASSFDRYSYEQYF.

This chain links TRBV7-6 with TRBJ1-1; D is undetermined. Germline V gives CDR1 SGHVS, CDR2 FNYEAQ. The CDR3 consists of 13 residues. Trimming cost V 7 bases and J 0 bases, with 9 bases left between them. The CDR3 sequence: CASKNSMNTEAFF. The CDR3 DNA reads as TGTGCCAGCAAAAATAGCATGAACACTGAAGCTTTCTTT.

V gene TRBV5-1 combines with J gene TRBJ2-2; a possible D gene is TRBD2 (6 bases). The germline V gene has CDR1 SGHRS and CDR2 YFSETQ. Trimming left V 3 bases short and J 6 bases short, with 18 bases between. This CDR3 comprises 16 residues. CDR3 loop: CASSSGPGTRPGELFF. CDR3 nucleotide sequence: TGCGCCAGCAGCTCGGGCCCGGGGACTCGGCCCGGGGAGCTGTTTTTT. Based on the CDR3 plus reference TRBV5-1 and TRBJ2-2, the full variable domain is KAGVTQTPRYLIKTRGQQVTLSCSPISGHRSVSWYQQTPGQGLQFLFEYFSETQRNKGNFPGRFSGRQFSNSRSEMNVSTLELGDSALYLCASSSGPGTRPGELFFGEGSRLTVL.

This clone occurred once. V and J are TRBV6-5 and TRBJ1-1, with 7 positions matching TRBD1. V lost 0 bases to trimming and J lost 5 bases; unmatched junction nucleotides: 9. This CDR3 contains 16 residues. Germline loops: CDR1 MNHEY, CDR2 SVGAGI. CDR3 coding DNA: TGTGCCAGCAGTTACTCACAGGGGCGGCGGCGTACTGAAGCTTTCTTT. Translating it yields CASSYSQGRRRTEAFF.

The chain joins TRBV18 to TRBJ1-2, with unresolved D. Trimming removed 2 bases at V and 2 bases at J, with 9 bases between. The CDR3 spans 14 residues. Germline V gives CDR1 KGHSH, CDR2 LQKENI. The CDR3 region is CASSPEEVNYGYTF. CDR3 nucleotides: TGTGCCAGCTCACCAGAGGAGGTAAACTATGGCTACACCTTC. Using reference TRBV18 and TRBJ1-2 for the parts outside the CDR3, the full variable domain is NAGVMQNPRHLVRRRGQEARLRCSPMKGHSHVYWYRQLPEEGLKFMVYLQKENIIDESGMPKERFSAEFPKEGPSILRIQQVVRGDSAAYFCASSPEEVNYGYTFGSGTRLTVV.

V usage is TRBV20-1 and J usage is TRBJ2-3; TRBD2 matches 7 bases. This CDR3 has 15 residues. V shed 3 bases and J 2 bases; nucleotides not matched to a gene: 8. Germline lookup yields CDR1 DFQATT and CDR2 SNEGSKA (reference sequence). CDR3 loop: CSASLRDYDTDTQYF. DNA for the CDR3: TGCAGTGCTAGTCTTCGGGACTACGACACAGATACGCAGTATTTT.

J is TRBJ1-2 and V is TRBV12-3 or TRBV12-4, with D perhaps TRBD1 (5 bases). Between the trimmed V and J ends, which lost 6 bases and 3 bases, there was a span of 11 bases. The CDR3 totals 13 residues. Here the CDR3 DNA reads TGTGCCAGCAGGGCTACAGGATACTATGGCTACACCTTC. This codes for CASRATGYYGYTF.

V is TRBV5-4 and J is TRBJ2-1; TRBD1 matches at 9 bases. Germline loops: CDR1 SGHNT, CDR2 YYREEE (reference sequence). V shed 4 bases and J 3 bases; nucleotides not matched to a gene: 8. CDR3 size: 16 residues. Written as DNA, the CDR3 is TGTGCCAGCAGCGAATCCGGGACAGGGATCTACAATGAGCAGTTCTTC. Its translation is CASSESGTGIYNEQFF.

The chain uses TRBV24-1 and TRBJ2-3, with D maybe TRBD1 (6 bases). Germline CDR1 and CDR2: KGHDR and SFDVKD. Trimming cost V 2 bases and J 4 bases, with 27 bases left between them. CDR3 length: 20 amino acids. The DNA for the CDR3 is TGTGCCACCAGTGATTACGGGCAGGGGTGGGTCCCCTCCCGAGCAGATACGCAGTATTTT. Protein sequence: CATSDYGQGWVPSRADTQYF.